This record covers a single T cell receptor (beta chain). The entry originates in a study of cytomegalovirus exposure and HLA in healthy donors. Study-level background: Ancestry clustering placed about 86% of 300 to 400 genotyped donors in the Caucasian-associated cluster.

This PCR relied on a set of 60 Vbeta primers and 13 Jbeta primers. TCRdb keeps only in-frame clones here, not all; method: immunoSEQ multiplex PCR. Seen in this sample are about 200,000 clones; the ten most common clones hold about 1.1%. After removal of 1 base from V and 4 bases from J, the junction contained 3 bases not matched to a gene. The CDR3 totals 14 residues. CDR1 is SGHNT, CDR2 YYREEE, per germline (reference sequence). This TCR was sampled from a girl aged 2-10 years in good health and CMV-seropositive. The sequenced sample was PBMCs. The J gene is TRBJ2-3, the V gene TRBV5-4, with 7 bases aligning to TRBD2. CDR3 sequence: CASSLPSGPDTQYF. CDR3 sequence (DNA): TGTGCCAGCAGCTTGCCTAGCGGCCCAGATACGCAGTATTTT.